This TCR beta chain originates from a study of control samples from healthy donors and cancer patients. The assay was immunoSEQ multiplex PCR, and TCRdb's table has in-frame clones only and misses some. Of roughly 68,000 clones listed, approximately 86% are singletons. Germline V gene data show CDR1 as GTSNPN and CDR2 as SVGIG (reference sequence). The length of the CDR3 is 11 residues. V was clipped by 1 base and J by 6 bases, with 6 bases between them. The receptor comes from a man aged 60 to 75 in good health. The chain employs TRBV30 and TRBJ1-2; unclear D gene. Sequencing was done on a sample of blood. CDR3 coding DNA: TGTGCCTGGAGTGCTTATCATGGCTACACCTTC. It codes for CAWSAYHGYTF. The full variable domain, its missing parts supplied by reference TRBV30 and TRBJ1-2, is SQTIHQWPATLVQPVGSPLSLECTVEGTSNPNLYWYRQAAGRGLQLLFYSVGIGQISSEVPQNLSASRPQDRQFILSSKKLLLSDSGFYLCAWSAYHGYTFGSGTRLTVV.